A single sample gave rise to the 29 T cell receptor beta chains below, sequenced in a study of blood T cell repertoires in COVID-19. Here immunoSEQ multiplex PCR was the method, and the copy in TCRdb shows in-frame clones only, minus some. The table lists around 250,000 clones, around four fifths of them singletons. The sequenced sample consisted of peripheral blood. The receptors here all came from a man aged 55 to 70 who had recovered from COVID-19.

This chain uses TRBV10-2 with TRBJ2-2; D gene uncertain. V lost 5 bases and J 3 bases, leaving 10 bases between the germline ends. This CDR3 region has 14 residues. Germline lookup yields CDR1 WSHSY and CDR2 SAAADI. CDR3: CASSFGLDTGELFF. As DNA, the CDR3 is TGCGCCAGCAGTTTTGGGCTCGACACCGGGGAGCTGTTTTTT.

The chain is built from TRBV27 and TRBJ2-7, with 7 bases lining up with TRBD1. The CDR3 is made up of 17 amino acids. The J segment lost 0 bases and the V segment lost 5 bases, leaving 13 bases of the junction unmatched. From germline, CDR1 is MNHEY and CDR2 SMNVEV (reference sequence). The CDR3 spells CASSPLPRTGLSYEQYF. In DNA, the CDR3 is TGTGCCAGCAGTCCACTGCCCCGGACAGGCCTCTCCTACGAGCAGTACTTC.

The chain recombines TRBV12-5 with TRBJ1-5, with D possibly matching TRBD1 (6 bases). V gave up 0 bases and J gave up 8 bases, with 14 bases separating them. The CDR3 extends over 15 amino acids. Per the germline V gene, CDR1 is LGHNT and CDR2 is FRNRAP. The CDR3 bases are TGTGCTAGTGGTTTGGTTGACAGGCCAGGTGAGCCCCAGCATTTT. As protein: CASGLVDRPGEPQHF.

This clone was counted only a few times. The rearrangement links TRBV25-1 to TRBJ1-5; 9 bases align to TRBD1. This CDR3 region has 14 residues. From germline, CDR1 is MGHDK and CDR2 SYGVNS. V shed 6 bases, J shed 4 bases, and the junction held 4 bases outside the gene matches. The CDR3 DNA reads as TGTGCCAGCAGCGGGACAGGGAGTAATCAGCCCCAGCATTTT. Its protein product is CASSGTGSNQPQHF.

This rearrangement joins TRBV19 to TRBJ1-6; D gene ambiguous. The CDR3 has 14 residues. V was cut by 5 bases and J by 3 bases, with 8 bases left in between. Looked up from germline, CDR1 is LNHDA and CDR2 is SQIVND (reference sequence). CDR3 amino acids: CASSPQDYNSPLHF. The CDR3 coding sequence is TGTGCCAGTAGTCCCCAGGACTATAATTCACCCCTCCACTTT.

The V call is TRBV24-1, the J call TRBJ2-3; the match to TRBD2 covers 8 bases. Germline V gives CDR1 KGHDR, CDR2 SFDVKD. The CDR3 totals 17 residues. After removal of 3 bases from V and 2 bases from J, the junction contained 9 bases not matched to a gene. This CDR3 is CATSDGVSGVNTDTQYF. The CDR3 DNA sequence: TGTGCCACCAGTGATGGTGTTAGCGGGGTGAACACAGATACGCAGTATTTT.

The table lists this clone with a count of one. This rearrangement joins TRBV4-1 to TRBJ1-3; 7 bases agree with TRBD1. The germline V gene encodes CDR1 MGHRA and CDR2 YSYEKL. There are 17 residues in the CDR3. With 2 bases clipped from V and 0 bases from J, the junction kept 7 bases outside the gene matches. CDR3 region: CASSQRGTESSGNTIYF. The CDR3 DNA is TGCGCCAGCAGCCAAAGGGGGACAGAGAGCTCTGGAAACACCATATATTTT.

This chain links TRBV11-3 with TRBJ2-7, with D possibly being TRBD1 (6 bases). Deletions cut 2 bases from V and 6 bases from J, with 17 bases between. From germline, CDR1 is SGHNT and CDR2 YENEEA. The CDR3 contains 15 residues. The CDR3 DNA is TGTGCCAGCAGCTTACGACCGGGACACATCTCCGAGCAGTACTTC. Its protein product is CASSLRPGHISEQYF.

The rearrangement uses TRBV11-2 and TRBJ2-7; the match to TRBD2 covers 7 bases. Looked up from germline, CDR1 is SGHAT and CDR2 is FQNNGV. The CDR3 consists of 15 residues. V lost 0 bases and J lost 6; bases outside the gene matches: 8. CDR3: CASSLDLGGRGEQYF. CDR3 DNA sequence: TGTGCCAGCAGCTTAGATCTGGGAGGGAGAGGCGAGCAGTACTTC.

The chain is built from TRBV21-1 and TRBJ1-4. TRBV21-1 is reported as a pseudogene. The CDR3 has 16 residues. CDR3 sequence (DNA): TGTGCCAGCAGACCCCCCCCGGGAACTTTAGAGGAAAAACTGTTTTTT. Translation: CASRPPPGTLEEKLFF.

The gene calls are TRBV30 and TRBJ1-2, with 9 bases lining up with TRBD1. The CDR3 loop spans 13 amino acids. The V and J ends lost 4 bases and 8 bases, in that order; junction bases with no gene match: 8. Germline values: CDR1 GTSNPN, CDR2 SVGIG (reference sequence). CDR3 bases: TGTGCCTGGACCTGGACAGGGGCAGGGGGCTACACCTTC. Amino acid sequence: CAWTWTGAGGYTF. Together with reference TRBV30 and TRBJ1-2, the CDR3 gives the full variable domain: SQTIHQWPATLVQPVGSPLSLECTVEGTSNPNLYWYRQAAGRGLQLLFYSVGIGQISSEVPQNLSASRPQDRQFILSSKKLLLSDSGFYLCAWTWTGAGGYTFGSGTRLTVV.

The chain uses TRBV29-1 and TRBJ2-1; TRBD2 matches 11 bases. This CDR3 spans 17 amino acids. With V trimmed by 1 base and J by 0 bases, 5 bases remained unmatched. Germline V CDR1 and CDR2: SQVTM, ANQGSEA. Written as DNA, the CDR3 is TGCAGCGTTGAAGGACTAGCGGGACAGAGCTCCTACAATGAGCAGTTCTTC. This codes for CSVEGLAGQSSYNEQFF.

The chain has TRBV7-6 and TRBJ1-1, with TRBD1 matching 10 bases. The CDR3 extends over 14 amino acids. The germline CDR1 and CDR2 sequences are SGHVS and FNYEAQ. V dropped 5 bases and J dropped 5; count of bases not matched to a gene: 5. CDR3 sequence reads: CASSETGGWTEAFF. CDR3 nucleotide sequence: TGTGCCAGCAGCGAGACAGGGGGCTGGACTGAAGCTTTCTTT.

This chain uses TRBV5-4 with TRBJ2-7, with 7 bases lining up with TRBD2. Germline V gives CDR1 SGHNT, CDR2 YYREEE (reference sequence). Unmatched junction bases numbered 11, after V lost 3 bases and J lost 5 bases. The CDR3 has 15 residues. The CDR3 protein is CASSSPGTMGDEQYF. In nucleotides, the CDR3 is TGTGCCAGCAGCTCACCCGGGACTATGGGGGACGAGCAGTACTTC.

This clone came up a few times. This rearrangement joins TRBV29-1 to TRBJ1-5, with 10 bases matching TRBD1. J gave up 5 bases and V 6 bases, and 1 base lay outside the gene matches. Germline CDR1 is SQVTM and CDR2 is ANQGSEA. This CDR3 is 12 amino acids long. CDR3 sequence reads: CSVGTGDQPQHF. The CDR3 nucleotides are TGCAGCGTGGGGACAGGGGATCAGCCCCAGCATTTT.

J is TRBJ2-2 and V is TRBV5-4, with D perhaps matching TRBD2 (7 bases). Between the trimmed V and J ends, which lost 7 bases and 4 bases, there was a span of 26 bases. The CDR3 sequence is 18 residues long. From germline, CDR1 is SGHNT and CDR2 YYREEE (reference sequence). The CDR3 sequence: CASSLGGARAPGTGELFF. For the CDR3, the DNA is TGTGCCAGCTCTTTGGGGGGGGCCAGGGCGCCGGGCACCGGGGAGCTGTTTTTT.

Points on this clone: Other DNA sequences in the same sample also yield this CDR3. V gene TRBV19 combines with J gene TRBJ1-2; D is uncertain. The germline V gene encodes CDR1 LNHDA and CDR2 SQIVND (reference sequence). The germline V and J ends were trimmed by 3 bases and 2 bases, with 10 bases remaining between them. This CDR3 has 14 residues. CDR3 nucleotides: TGTGCCAGTAGTATCGCAGGTCGAAACTATGGCTACACCTTC. Translating it yields CASSIAGRNYGYTF. Full variable domain (outside the CDR3, taken from reference TRBV19 and TRBJ1-2): DGGITQSPKYLFRKEGQNVTLSCEQNLNHDAMYWYRQDPGQGLRLIYYSQIVNDFQKGDIAEGYSVSREKKESFPLTVTSAQKNPTAFYLCASSIAGRNYGYTFGSGTRLTVV.

This clone was seen just once. The V gene is TRBV2, the J gene TRBJ2-2; D is possibly TRBD2 (5 bases). V lost 3 bases, J lost 4 bases, and 15 bases lay in between. Germline values: CDR1 SNHLY, CDR2 FYNNEI. This CDR3 has 16 residues. The CDR3, as DNA: TGTGCCAGCAGTGAGAGACTCCTAAGCGGCACCGGGGAGCTGTTTTTT. This gives the protein CASSERLLSGTGELFF.

The table lists this clone with a few counts. The chain employs TRBV2 and TRBJ1-5; TRBD1 aligns across 8 bases. Unmatched junction bases numbered 5, after V lost 5 bases and J lost 2 bases. Germline-derived CDR1 and CDR2 are SNHLY and FYNNEI. The CDR3 spans 15 residues. The CDR3 DNA is TGTGCCAGCAGTATGGACAGGGTGGGCAATCAGCCCCAGCATTTT. Residues: CASSMDRVGNQPQHF. Full variable domain (rest looked up from reference TRBV2 and TRBJ1-5): EPEVTQTPSHQVTQMGQEVILRCVPISNHLYFYWYRQILGQKVEFLVSFYNNEISEKSEIFDDQFSVERPDGSNFTLKIRSTKLEDSAMYFCASSMDRVGNQPQHFGDGTRLSIL.

The gene calls are TRBV6-6 and TRBJ2-7; TRBD2 aligns across 12 bases. Germline values: CDR1 MNHNY, CDR2 SVGAGI (reference sequence). This CDR3 contains 15 residues. V shed 8 bases and J 7 bases; nucleotides not matched to a gene: 12. The CDR3: CASGWLAGGFGEQYF. CDR3 in DNA: TGTGCCAGCGGGTGGCTAGCGGGAGGGTTTGGGGAGCAGTACTTC.

The chain has TRBV6-1 and TRBJ1-6, with TRBD1 matching over 9 bases. Germline V gene lookup returns CDR1 MNHNS and CDR2 SASEGT. The CDR3 spans 15 residues. After removal of 0 bases from V and 7 bases from J, the junction contained 1 base not matched to a gene. CDR3 sequence (DNA): TGTGCCAGCAGTGAAGCGGGACAGGGCAATTCACCCCTCCACTTT. This gives the protein CASSEAGQGNSPLHF.

The chain has TRBV19 and TRBJ1-5, with D maybe TRBD1 (5 bases). Germline CDR1 and CDR2: LNHDA and SQIVND (reference sequence). The CDR3 runs 13 residues. Trimming left V 3 bases short and J 7 bases short, with 10 bases between. Written as DNA, the CDR3 is TGTGCCAGTAGTATCGGGGGGGAGCAGCCCCAGCATTTT. Encoded protein: CASSIGGEQPQHF.

This sequence joins TRBV5-4 and TRBJ2-4, with 15 bases lining up with TRBD2. With V trimmed by 5 bases and J by 1 base, 10 bases remained unmatched. Germline V CDR1 and CDR2: SGHNT, YYREEE (reference sequence). The CDR3 sequence is 19 residues long. CDR3 DNA sequence: TGTGCCAGCAGTCGAGGACTAGCGGGGGGGCAATCGGCCAAAAACATTCAGTACTTC. Its translation: CASSRGLAGGQSAKNIQYF.

The chain is built from TRBV12-3 or TRBV12-4 and TRBJ2-1, with 7 nucleotides matching TRBD2. J gave up 9 bases and V 5 bases, and 7 bases lay outside the gene matches. There are 13 residues in the CDR3. CDR3 coding DNA: TGTGCCAGCAGTCTTACTAGCGTCGGTGAGCAGTTCTTC. This sequence encodes CASSLTSVGEQFF.

The chain uses TRBV25-1 and TRBJ2-1; 10 bases align to TRBD2. Unmatched junction bases numbered 6, after V lost 2 bases and J lost 8 bases. CDR1 and CDR2 (germline): MGHDK, SYGVNS. The CDR3 extends over 15 amino acids. The CDR3 protein is CASSEPGLAIDEQFF. CDR3 DNA: TGTGCCAGCAGTGAACCGGGACTAGCGATTGATGAGCAGTTCTTC.

The V and J genes are TRBV4-1 and TRBJ2-5; D possibly corresponds to TRBD2 (6 bases). CDR3 length: 17 amino acids. The V end was cut by 8 bases, the J end by 2 bases, with 24 bases between. CDR1 and CDR2 (germline): MGHRA, YSYEKL. The CDR3 DNA reads TGCGCCAGCCTAAGCCGGGGGACCGGGACGTCACAAGAGACCCAGTACTTC. Its translation: CASLSRGTGTSQETQYF.

The rearrangement joins TRBV6-5 to TRBJ2-1; 7 nucleotides agree with TRBD2. V gave up 6 bases and J gave up 1 base; unmatched junction bases: 6. CDR3 length: 15 residues. Germline CDR1 is MNHEY and CDR2 is SVGAGI. The CDR3 DNA sequence: TGTGCCAGCAGAGGCCCGGGGGGTTCCTACAATGAGCAGTTCTTC. It translates to CASRGPGGSYNEQFF.

The chain has TRBV7-6 and TRBJ2-5, with 9 nucleotides matching TRBD1. J gave up 7 bases and V 2 bases, and 8 bases lay outside the gene matches. The CDR3 extends over 15 amino acids. CDR1 is SGHVS and CDR2 is FNYEAQ in the germline V gene. The CDR3 DNA reads as TGTGCCAGCAGCTTATCCCGGGACAGGGTGGTGACCCAGTACTTC. Its protein product is CASSLSRDRVVTQYF.

The J gene is TRBJ1-6, the V gene TRBV5-4, with 9 bases matching TRBD1. Germline V gives CDR1 SGHNT, CDR2 YYREEE (reference sequence). V gave up 0 bases and J gave up 7 bases; unmatched junction bases: 8. This CDR3 is 17 amino acids long. This CDR3 reads CASSLGAFGQGNSPLHF. CDR3 bases: TGTGCCAGCAGCTTGGGAGCTTTCGGACAGGGGAATTCACCCCTCCACTTT. Variable domain in full (rest from reference TRBV5-4 and TRBJ1-6): ETGVTQSPTHLIKTRGQQVTLRCSSQSGHNTVSWYQQALGQGPQFIFQYYREEENGRGNFPPRFSGLQFPNYSSELNVNALELDDSALYLCASSLGAFGQGNSPLHFGNGTRLTVT.